Shown below are 15 T cell receptor beta chains from a single sample sequenced in a study of patients and donors after allogeneic stem cell transplantation. In TCRdb, the RT-PCR reads were re-called with MiXCR into one record per CDR3 protein. The top ten hold around 6% of the sample, which has some 880,000 distinct CDR3 sequences, 18% seen once. Sample: blood, either unsorted or a sorted T cell fraction (not recorded which). These receptors were obtained from a human donor who was either an allogeneic HSCT recipient or a stem cell or donor lymphocyte infusion donor (not recorded which). It is not recorded whose cells these are; they may come from a transplant donor.

This clonotype was seen a handful of times. This sequence joins TRBV3-1 and TRBJ2-7, with D unclear. V gave up 1 base and J gave up 0 bases, with 10 bases separating them. Germline CDR1 LGHDT, CDR2 YNNKEL (reference sequence). This CDR3 region has 15 residues. CDR3 in DNA: TGTGCCAGCAGCCAAGGGGCAGTTGGCTCCTACGAGCAGTACTTC. Protein: CASSQGAVGSYEQYF.

This clonotype was recorded a few times. This sequence joins TRBV4-2 and TRBJ2-3, with 13 bases lining up with TRBD2. The CDR3 runs to 20 residues. V was pared by 1 base and J by 0 bases, with 10 bases of the junction left unmatched. Germline lookup yields CDR1 LGHNA and CDR2 YNFKEQ. The CDR3: CASSQVGGLAGASSTDTQYF. The CDR3 DNA is TGTGCCAGCAGCCAAGTGGGTGGACTAGCGGGGGCTTCCAGCACAGATACGCAGTATTTT.

This clonotype was counted a few times. CDR3 protein: CASRDTLTGQPQHF. Written as DNA, the CDR3 is TGTGCCAGCAGGGACACGTTGACGGGGCAGCCCCAGCATTTT. J is TRBJ1-5 and V is TRBV12-3 or TRBV12-4, with TRBD1 as a possible D gene (5 bases). CDR3 length equals 14 residues. Trimming cost V 6 bases and J 7 bases, with 16 bases left between them.

The gene calls are TRBV5-1 and TRBJ2-7, with 8 positions matching TRBD1. CDR1 and CDR2 (germline): SGHRS, YFSETQ. Trimming took 4 bases from V and 2 from J; bases not matched to a gene: 5. The CDR3 runs to 14 residues. The CDR3 coding sequence is TGCGCCAGCAGCGTAACAGGGGGAGCCTACGAGCAGTACTTC. Its protein is CASSVTGGAYEQYF.

In this sample, this clonotype turned up once. The chain has TRBV12-3 or TRBV12-4 and TRBJ2-5; no firm D call. The CDR3 is 15 residues long. V lost 5 bases and J lost 3, with 16 bases in between. CDR3 sequence (DNA): TGTGCCAGCAGTGAGTCTAGGTTTAACAAAGAGACCCAGTACTTC. It codes for CASSESRFNKETQYF.

This clonotype was counted between two and nine times. The chain recombines TRBV2 with TRBJ2-1; 9 positions match TRBD2. Unmatched junction bases numbered 12, after V lost 11 bases and J lost 7 bases. The CDR3 is 14 residues long. Germline CDR1 reads SNHLY; CDR2 reads FYNNEI. The CDR3: CAGTLAGDGNEQFF. In DNA form, the CDR3 reads TGTGCCGGCACGTTAGCGGGAGATGGTAATGAGCAGTTCTTC.

V is TRBV20-1 and J is TRBJ1-2; D is unclear. The germline V and J ends were trimmed by 5 bases and 2 bases, with 12 bases remaining between them. Germline V CDR1 and CDR2: DFQATT, SNEGSKA (reference sequence). The CDR3 has 13 residues. DNA of the CDR3: TGCAGTGCTTACAGCCCGGCAAACTATGGCTACACCTTC. Its protein is CSAYSPANYGYTF.

The rearrangement links TRBV28 to TRBJ2-3; D remains ambiguous. The length of the CDR3 is 13 residues. Trimming removed 7 bases at V and 7 bases at J, with 15 bases between. Germline loops: CDR1 MDHEN, CDR2 SYDVKM. CDR3 sequence reads: CASTPWAVYTQYF. The CDR3 nucleotides are TGTGCCAGCACCCCCTGGGCCGTTTATACGCAGTATTTT.

This chain uses TRBV12-3 or TRBV12-4 with TRBJ1-5; 7 bases map to TRBD1. CDR3 length: 15 residues. The J segment lost 1 base and the V segment lost 5 bases, leaving 5 bases of the junction unmatched. The CDR3 DNA follows: TGTGCCAGCAGTACCCGACAGGGAAGCAATCAGCCCCAGCATTTT. Residues: CASSTRQGSNQPQHF.

This clonotype was seen a handful of times. This sequence joins TRBV6-5 and TRBJ2-3; no clear D. This CDR3 contains 16 residues. Trimming stripped 2 bases from V and 0 bases from J, with 12 bases between. CDR1 is MNHEY and CDR2 is SVGAGI in the germline V gene. CDR3 region: CASSYMRETSTDTQYF. Written as DNA, the CDR3 is TGTGCCAGCAGTTACATGAGAGAGACAAGCACAGATACGCAGTATTTT.

The V and J genes are TRBV7-8 and TRBJ1-5, with D perhaps TRBD1 (6 bases). There are 15 residues in the CDR3. V was shortened by 0 bases and J by 10 bases, with 16 bases between the two germline ends. Germline lookup yields CDR1 SGHVS and CDR2 FQNEAQ. CDR3 region: CASSLALQGSVPQHF. CDR3 DNA sequence: TGTGCCAGCAGCTTAGCCTTGCAGGGGAGCGTACCCCAGCATTTT.

This clonotype was recorded many times. The chain links TRBV20-1 to TRBJ2-1, with 11 bases lining up with TRBD2. CDR1 and CDR2 (germline): DFQATT, SNEGSKA (reference sequence). The CDR3 length is 14 residues. Trimming cost V 6 bases and J 2 bases; bases outside gene matches: 3. Here the CDR3 reads CSADSGRAYNEQFF. The CDR3, as DNA: TGCAGTGCAGATAGCGGGAGGGCCTACAATGAGCAGTTCTTC.

There are a few counts of this clonotype. The chain is built from TRBV4-2 and TRBJ2-5; D gene unclear. The CDR3 contains 16 residues. The germline gives CDR1 LGHNA, CDR2 YNFKEQ. Trimming cost V 2 bases and J 4 bases, with 17 bases left between them. CDR3 in DNA: TGTGCCAGCAGCCAACCCGACGAGTCGGGTAGAGAGACCCAGTACTTC. Translated, it gives CASSQPDESGRETQYF.

This clonotype was recorded a few times. The J gene is TRBJ1-5, the V gene TRBV6-2 or TRBV6-3, with unresolved D. The germline V gene has CDR1 MNHEY and CDR2 SVGEGT. Trimming took 7 bases from V and 4 from J, leaving 20 bases between them. The CDR3 totals 16 residues. CDR3 nucleotide sequence: TGTGCCAGCAAACCCTTTTCGTCCTTGGGGAATCAGCCCCAGCATTTT. This sequence encodes CASKPFSSLGNQPQHF.

This chain links TRBV10-3 with TRBJ2-3; D is perhaps TRBD2 (6 bases). The germline V and J ends were trimmed by 0 bases and 4 bases, with 8 bases remaining between them. The germline gives CDR1 ENHRY, CDR2 SYGVKD. The CDR3 is made up of 14 amino acids. The CDR3, as DNA: TGTGCCATCAGTGAGTCGACGGGAGCAGATACGCAGTATTTT. Translating gives CAISESTGADTQYF.